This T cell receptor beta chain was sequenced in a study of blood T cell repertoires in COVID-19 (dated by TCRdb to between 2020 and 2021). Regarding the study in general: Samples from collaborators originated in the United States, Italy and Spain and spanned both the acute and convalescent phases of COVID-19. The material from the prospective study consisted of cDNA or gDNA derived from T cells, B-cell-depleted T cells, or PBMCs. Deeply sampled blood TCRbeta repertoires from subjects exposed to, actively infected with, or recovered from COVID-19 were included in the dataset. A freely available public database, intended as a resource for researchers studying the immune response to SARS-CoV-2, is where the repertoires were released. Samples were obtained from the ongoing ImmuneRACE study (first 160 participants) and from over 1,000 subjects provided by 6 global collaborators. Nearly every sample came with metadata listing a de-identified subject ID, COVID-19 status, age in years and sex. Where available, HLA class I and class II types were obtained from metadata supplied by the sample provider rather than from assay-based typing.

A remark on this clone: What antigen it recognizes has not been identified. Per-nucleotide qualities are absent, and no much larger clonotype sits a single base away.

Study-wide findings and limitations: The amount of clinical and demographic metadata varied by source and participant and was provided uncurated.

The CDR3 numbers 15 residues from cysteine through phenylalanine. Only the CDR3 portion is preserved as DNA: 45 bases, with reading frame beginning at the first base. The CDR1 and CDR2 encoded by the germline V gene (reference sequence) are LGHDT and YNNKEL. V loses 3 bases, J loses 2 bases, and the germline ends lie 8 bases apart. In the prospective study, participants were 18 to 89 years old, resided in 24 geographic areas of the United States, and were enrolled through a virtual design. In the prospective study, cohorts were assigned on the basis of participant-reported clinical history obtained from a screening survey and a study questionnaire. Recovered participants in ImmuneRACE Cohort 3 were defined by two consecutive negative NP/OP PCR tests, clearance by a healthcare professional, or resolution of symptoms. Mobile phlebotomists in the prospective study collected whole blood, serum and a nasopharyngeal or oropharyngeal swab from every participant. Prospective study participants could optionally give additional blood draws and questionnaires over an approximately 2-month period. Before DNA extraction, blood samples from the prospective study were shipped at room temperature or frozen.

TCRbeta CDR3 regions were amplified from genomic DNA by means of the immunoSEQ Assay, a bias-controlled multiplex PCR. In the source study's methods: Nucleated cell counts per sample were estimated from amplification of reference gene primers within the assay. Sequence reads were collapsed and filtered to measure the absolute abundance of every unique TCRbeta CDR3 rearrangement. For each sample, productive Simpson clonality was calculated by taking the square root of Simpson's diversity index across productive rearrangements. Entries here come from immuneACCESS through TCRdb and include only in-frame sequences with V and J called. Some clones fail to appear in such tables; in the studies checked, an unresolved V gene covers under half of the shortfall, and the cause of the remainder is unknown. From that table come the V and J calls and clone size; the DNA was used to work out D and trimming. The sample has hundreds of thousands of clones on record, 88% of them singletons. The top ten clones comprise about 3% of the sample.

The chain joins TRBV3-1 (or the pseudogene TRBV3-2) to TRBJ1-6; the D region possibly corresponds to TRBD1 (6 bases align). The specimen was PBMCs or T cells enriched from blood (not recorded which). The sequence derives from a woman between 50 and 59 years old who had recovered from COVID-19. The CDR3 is CASSQGATYNSPLHF. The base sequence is TGTGCCAGCAGCCAGGGGGCAACCTATAATTCACCCCTCCACTTT.